Listed here is a single T cell receptor beta chain. Its antigen is not known. The RNA input was about 0.5 to 1 ug, and it was reverse transcribed with random hexamers. TCRdb processed the immunoSEQ multiplex PCR reads anew with MiXCR; each CDR3 protein has one entry. The sample has roughly 52,000 distinct CDR3 sequences, 95% seen once; the top ten hold less than 0.8%. TCR beta sequences were obtained from blood CD8+ and CD4+ T cells. TEMRA cells were enriched by FACS, while CD8+ and CD4+ T cells were obtained through a negative isolation that was performed magnetically. This record comes from a study of CD8 T cells in Susac syndrome. Study results and limitations: In total CD8+ repertoires, approximately 17 Susac-specific public clones were found, and five or six in CD8+ TEMRA repertoires.

Sequencing input: CD8+ T cells from PBMCs. The clonotype was recovered from a human donor with Susac syndrome.

CDR3 coding DNA: TGTGCCAGCAGTTTTCTACAGGGCAATGGCTACACCTTC. The encoded protein is CASSFLQGNGYTF. V and J are TRBV12-3 or TRBV12-4 and TRBJ1-2; D possibly corresponds to TRBD1 (6 bases). The germline V and J ends were trimmed by 3 bases and 6 bases, with 11 bases remaining between them. The CDR3 length is 13 residues.